The 25 T cell receptor beta chains in this list originate from one sample, sequenced in a study of blood T cell repertoires in COVID-19. The table came from immunoSEQ multiplex PCR; TCRdb's copy has only in-frame clones and leaves some out. This table has about 140,000 clones, about 85% appearing once. The sample consisted of peripheral blood. These receptor sequences come from a human donor in a cohort sampled during active COVID-19.

This clone was seen only a few times. The chain has TRBV28 and TRBJ1-1; no reliable D call. V gave up 6 bases and J gave up 0 bases, with 8 bases separating them. This CDR3 spans 13 amino acids. Per germline, CDR1 MDHEN and CDR2 SYDVKM. In DNA, the CDR3 is TGTGCCAGCAGCATAACAGTGAACACTGAAGCTTTCTTT. As protein: CASSITVNTEAFF.

J is TRBJ2-7 and V is TRBV5-5, with a possible D match to TRBD2 (5 bases). V lost 4 bases to trimming and J lost 6 bases, with 17 bases between them. The CDR3 has 14 amino acids. The germline V gene has CDR1 SGHKS and CDR2 YYEKEE (reference sequence). CDR3 protein: CASSPTPRVGEQYF. DNA of the CDR3: TGTGCCAGCAGCCCCACCCCGAGGGTAGGCGAGCAGTACTTC.

Only one count was recorded for this clone. The rearrangement joins TRBV11-2 to TRBJ1-5, with a tentative D call TRBD1 (5 bases). Germline V gene data show CDR1 as SGHAT and CDR2 as FQNNGV. This CDR3 is built from 17 residues. V lost 1 base and J lost 6, with 19 bases in between. CDR3 DNA sequence: TGTGCCAGCAGCTTAGGGTCTGGGGGACTCGGCCCTCAGCCCCAGCATTTT. Its translation is CASSLGSGGLGPQPQHF.

There are many counts of this clone. The rearrangement links TRBV27 to TRBJ2-1; 7 bases line up with TRBD1. CDR3 size: 13 residues. After removal of 4 bases from V and 7 bases from J, the junction contained 4 bases not matched to a gene. Germline assignment: CDR1 MNHEY and CDR2 SMNVEV (reference sequence). As DNA, the CDR3 is TGTGCCAGCAGTTCGGGACAGAGGAATGAGCAGTTCTTC. Translating gives CASSSGQRNEQFF.

This clone was counted a single time. The V and J genes are TRBV9 and TRBJ2-5; 8 nucleotides align to TRBD2. The trim removed 0 bases at V and 4 bases at J, leaving 5 bases unmatched. There are 15 residues in the CDR3. Germline V lookup: CDR1 SGDLS, CDR2 YYNGEE. The CDR3 DNA reads TGTGCCAGCAGCGTAGCTCACAGCGGGAGAGAGACCCAGTACTTC. This gives the protein CASSVAHSGRETQYF.

This chain uses TRBV29-1 with TRBJ2-2; TRBD1 matches at 9 bases. The CDR3 loop spans 15 amino acids. Germline V CDR1 and CDR2: SQVTM, ANQGSEA. The trim removed 5 bases at V and 6 bases at J, leaving 10 bases unmatched. For the CDR3, the DNA is TGCAGCGTTACTAAACCGGGACAGGGAGCCGGGGAGCTGTTTTTT. Translating gives CSVTKPGQGAGELFF.

This sequence joins TRBV5-4 and TRBJ2-5, with D perhaps TRBD2 (6 bases). Per the germline V gene, CDR1 is SGHNT and CDR2 is YYREEE (reference sequence). The CDR3 totals 16 residues. The V and J ends lost 0 bases and 7 bases respectively, with 19 bases between them. The chain's CDR3 is CASSLGPAEGGRTQYF. In DNA form, the CDR3 reads TGTGCCAGCAGCTTGGGTCCGGCGGAGGGCGGACGGACCCAGTACTTC.

Of note for this clone: The same CDR3 is also encoded by other DNA sequences in this sample. V gene TRBV4-3 combines with J gene TRBJ1-3; D not certain. Looked up from germline, CDR1 is LGHNA and CDR2 is YSLEER. V was cut by 0 bases and J by 4 bases, with 10 bases left in between. This CDR3 is built from 15 residues. CDR3 DNA sequence: TGCGCCAGCAGCCAAGATCCGGGTACGGGAAACACCATATATTTT. Protein sequence: CASSQDPGTGNTIYF.

This chain links TRBV7-2 with TRBJ2-2; no definite D call. Trimming removed 0 bases at V and 0 bases at J, with 5 bases between. This CDR3 region has 15 residues. Germline V gives CDR1 SGHTA, CDR2 FQGNSA. CDR3 sequence reads: CASSLASTNTGELFF. The CDR3 nucleotides are TGTGCCAGCAGCTTAGCGTCAACGAACACCGGGGAGCTGTTTTTT.

The chain recombines TRBV5-5 with TRBJ2-2; D may be TRBD1 (5 bases). CDR1 and CDR2 (germline): SGHKS, YYEKEE (reference sequence). The CDR3 length is 15 residues. Trimming cost V 5 bases and J 5 bases, with 16 bases left between them. CDR3 region: CASRLSRQITGELFF. The CDR3 bases are TGTGCCAGCAGACTTTCTCGACAGATTACCGGGGAGCTGTTTTTT.

This chain links TRBV28 with TRBJ2-6, with 7 bases matching TRBD2. This CDR3 spans 17 amino acids. V was pared by 3 bases and J by 2 bases, with 7 bases of the junction left unmatched. CDR1 is MDHEN and CDR2 is SYDVKM in the germline V gene. CDR3 in amino acids: CASSFGGVTTGANVLTF. CDR3 coding DNA: TGTGCCAGCAGTTTTGGGGGGGTGACGACTGGGGCCAACGTCCTGACTTTC.

This clone appeared once. The chain carries TRBV18 and TRBJ1-2; the D gene is possibly TRBD1 (6 bases). In germline, CDR1 is KGHSH, CDR2 LQKENI. Trimming stripped 4 bases from V and 2 bases from J, with 11 bases between. The CDR3 consists of 14 residues. Written as DNA, the CDR3 is TGTGCCAGCTCACGTGACAGGCAGAACTATGGCTACACCTTC. It yields the protein CASSRDRQNYGYTF.

J is TRBJ2-4 and V is TRBV2, with TRBD2 identical over 7 bases. V was pared by 3 bases and J by 1 base, with 0 bases of the junction left unmatched. The CDR3 contains 14 residues. Germline V CDR1 and CDR2: SNHLY, FYNNEI. Here the CDR3 DNA reads TGTGCCAGCAGTGACGGGAGGGCCAAAAACATTCAGTACTTC. Protein: CASSDGRAKNIQYF. Using reference TRBV2 and TRBJ2-4 for the parts outside the CDR3, the full variable domain is EPEVTQTPSHQVTQMGQEVILRCVPISNHLYFYWYRQILGQKVEFLVSFYNNEISEKSEIFDDQFSVERPDGSNFTLKIRSTKLEDSAMYFCASSDGRAKNIQYFGAGTRLSVL.

The V gene is TRBV9, the J gene TRBJ1-5; D gene unclear. Germline lookup yields CDR1 SGDLS and CDR2 YYNGEE. CDR3 length equals 13 residues. Trimming cost V 4 bases and J 7 bases, with 12 bases left between them. The CDR3 reads CASSRDSGQPQHF. The CDR3, as DNA: TGTGCCAGCAGCAGGGATTCGGGGCAGCCCCAGCATTTT.

Comments on this clone: Other DNA variants within this sample encode the same CDR3. The chain employs TRBV28 and TRBJ2-3; 8 bases map to TRBD1. The CDR3 contains 15 residues. Trimming at V came to 5 bases and at J to 0 bases, leaving 4 bases not matched to a gene. Germline CDR1 reads MDHEN; CDR2 reads SYDVKM. This chain's CDR3 is CASSPRQGSTDTQYF. The CDR3, as DNA: TGTGCCAGCAGTCCCCGACAGGGGAGCACAGATACGCAGTATTTT.

This chain connects TRBV12-5 to TRBJ2-7, with 8 nucleotides matching TRBD1. V lost 4 bases to trimming and J lost 0 bases; unmatched junction nucleotides: 5. The CDR3 loop spans 15 amino acids. Germline V CDR1 and CDR2: LGHNT, FRNRAP. The CDR3 protein is CASGSRTGGSYEQYF. Here the CDR3 DNA reads TGTGCTAGTGGTTCGAGAACAGGGGGCTCCTACGAGCAGTACTTC.

The rearrangement uses TRBV6-5 and TRBJ2-3; D is unresolved. V was pared by 2 bases and J by 1 base, with 13 bases between. Germline V gene lookup returns CDR1 MNHEY and CDR2 SVGAGI. The CDR3 runs to 16 residues. CDR3 residues: CASSYGARRGTDTQYF. CDR3 sequence (DNA): TGTGCCAGCAGTTACGGTGCCAGGCGAGGCACAGATACGCAGTATTTT.

CDR3 loop: CASSSSSGSETGELFF. The CDR3 DNA sequence: TGTGCCAGCAGCTCCTCGAGCGGGAGTGAAACCGGGGAGCTGTTTTTT. J is TRBJ2-2 and V is TRBV7-9, with 8 bases matching TRBD2. CDR1 and CDR2 (germline): SEHNR, FQNEAQ (reference sequence). The CDR3 is 16 amino acids. V shed 4 bases, J shed 5 bases, and the junction held 9 bases outside the gene matches.

The CDR3 protein is CATSRDGQGAGNTIYF. Written as DNA, the CDR3 is TGTGCCACCAGCAGAGATGGGCAGGGGGCTGGAAACACCATATATTTT. The chain joins TRBV15 to TRBJ1-3; 7 bases line up with TRBD1. Germline V CDR1 and CDR2: LNHNV, YYDKDF (reference sequence). V shed 0 bases, J shed 2 bases, and the junction held 4 bases outside the gene matches. The CDR3 has 16 amino acids.

The genes are TRBV10-3 and TRBJ1-2; no clear D gene. Trimming shortened V by 7 bases and J by 2 bases, and 14 bases separated the two germline ends. The CDR3 runs to 14 residues. From germline, CDR1 is ENHRY and CDR2 SYGVKD. The CDR3, as DNA: TGTGCCATCAACGACTATCCTTCCAACTATGGCTACACCTTC. Translating gives CAINDYPSNYGYTF.

The chain joins TRBV19 to TRBJ1-1, with D perhaps matching TRBD1 (6 bases). Trimming pared 1 base from V and 5 bases from J, leaving 11 bases between. CDR1 and CDR2 from the germline V gene are LNHDA and SQIVND (reference sequence). The CDR3 is 14 residues long. The CDR3 loop is CASSIGGGPTEAFF. The DNA of the CDR3 is TGTGCCAGTAGTATAGGCGGGGGGCCGACTGAAGCTTTCTTT.

The chain uses TRBV12-3 or TRBV12-4 and TRBJ2-2; D not resolved. The V gene lost 8 bases and the J gene lost 0 bases, with 7 bases spanning the gap. The CDR3 has 13 amino acids. CDR3 DNA: TGTGCCAGCCGGGTGGCGAACACCGGGGAGCTGTTTTTT. Its translation: CASRVANTGELFF.

The rearrangement joins TRBV7-2 to TRBJ2-1; 9 nucleotides line up with TRBD1. Germline-derived CDR1 and CDR2 are SGHTA and FQGNSA. Unmatched junction bases numbered 6, after V lost 5 bases and J lost 7 bases. The CDR3 has 14 residues. The DNA of the CDR3 is TGTGCCAGCAGCCCACAGGGGGCCTCAAATGAGCAGTTCTTC. Amino acids: CASSPQGASNEQFF. The full variable domain, rest sourced from reference TRBV7-2 and TRBJ2-1, is GAGVSQSPSNKVTEKGKDVELRCDPISGHTALYWYRQSLGQGLEFLIYFQGNSAPDKSGLPSDRFSAERTGGSVSTLTIQRTQQEDSAVYLCASSPQGASNEQFFGPGTRLTVL.

This chain joins TRBV7-9 and TRBJ2-1; D might be TRBD2 (6 bases). Trimming shortened V by 7 bases and J by 12 bases, and 19 bases separated the two germline ends. CDR1 and CDR2 from the germline V gene are SEHNR and FQNEAQ (reference sequence). CDR3 length: 13 residues. In nucleotides, the CDR3 is TGTGCCAGCACCCCGGGACTCGTGATTGGGCAGTTCTTC. Translation gives CASTPGLVIGQFF.

This chain joins TRBV18 and TRBJ2-1; possible D gene TRBD1, 5 bases. Germline loops: CDR1 KGHSH, CDR2 LQKENI. V was cut by 2 bases and J by 7 bases, with 18 bases left in between. CDR3 length: 16 amino acids. This chain's CDR3 is CASSPDVGVDLNEQFF. CDR3 coding DNA: TGTGCCAGCTCACCAGACGTAGGGGTGGATTTGAATGAGCAGTTCTTC.